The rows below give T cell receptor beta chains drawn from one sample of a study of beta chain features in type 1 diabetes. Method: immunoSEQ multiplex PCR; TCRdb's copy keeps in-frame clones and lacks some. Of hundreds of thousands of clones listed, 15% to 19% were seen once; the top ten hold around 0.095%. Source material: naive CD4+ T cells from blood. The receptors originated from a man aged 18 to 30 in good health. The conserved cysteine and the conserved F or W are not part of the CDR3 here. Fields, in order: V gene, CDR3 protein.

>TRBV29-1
SAIDRGLGETQY
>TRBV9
ASSVGPAGISYEQY
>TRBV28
ASSLWDSGGARGEQF
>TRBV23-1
ASSSGGTLGVSGNTIY
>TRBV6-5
ASSYPVGGNTGELF
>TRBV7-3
ASSLIGDTEAF
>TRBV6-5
ASSYRLAGAYEQY
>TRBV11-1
ASSLKTGSTEAF
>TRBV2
ASSWGQGGSNQPQH
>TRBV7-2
ARQGMGYGYT
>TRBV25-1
ASSGGTGYNEQF
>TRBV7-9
ASSLSQGGAGYT
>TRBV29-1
SVPILAFSYNEQF
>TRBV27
ASSFRDRGHEQF
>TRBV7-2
ASRGPTTGGLIAYEQY
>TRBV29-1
SVSGTTSNTGELF
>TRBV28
ASSFLPGFSSYEQY
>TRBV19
ASSLRWASNTEAF
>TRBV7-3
ASSPTHDTEAF
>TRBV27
ASSPRQGFYNEQF
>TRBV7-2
ASSSPATEQY
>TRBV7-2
ASSERREVVDEQY
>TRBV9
ASSVIAGITDTQY
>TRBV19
ASRTGFGTDTQY
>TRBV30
AWPGQGEFGGYT
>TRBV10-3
AISSTSGTSGVYEQF
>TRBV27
ASSLRDRVDTEAF
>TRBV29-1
SAGLAGNTGELF
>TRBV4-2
ASSPGPTGYYNEQF
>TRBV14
ASSQGMGTEAF
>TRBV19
ASSTGTVSYNEQF
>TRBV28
ASSALGLADSYEQY
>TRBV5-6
ASSRSGAGGETQY
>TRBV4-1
ASSQDTQGTGNTIY
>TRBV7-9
ASSFTGPYEQY
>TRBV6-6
ASSYAYNEQF